Listed below are T cell receptor beta chains from one sample, sequenced in a study of cytomegalovirus exposure and HLA in healthy donors. Measured with immunoSEQ multiplex PCR; TCRdb has only the in-frame clones, and not every one. The repertoire holds about 200,000 clones, roughly 80% seen once, with roughly 5.5% in the top ten. What was sequenced was PBMCs. These receptors were taken from a man aged 35-49 years in good health and CMV-seropositive. Each CDR3 is given with its conserved first and last residue. Each record gives: CDR3 DNA, CDR3 protein, clone size, CDR3 length, J gene, V gene, D gene. The D gene is left open where the match is weak. Size is omitted from some rows. Given values are once, few, many or a class for expanded clones.

CDR3 DNA: TGTGCCAGTAGCACCGGGAGGCAGCCCCAGCATTTT
CDR3 protein: CASSTGRQPQHF
clone size: -
CDR3 length: 12
J gene: TRBJ1-5
V gene: TRBV19
D gene: -

CDR3 DNA: TGTGCCAGCAGCCCTGGGACAGTTGCTAACTATGGCTACACCTTC
CDR3 protein: CASSPGTVANYGYTF
clone size: -
CDR3 length: 15
J gene: TRBJ1-2
V gene: TRBV7-9
D gene: TRBD1

CDR3 DNA: TGTGCCAGCAGCTTAGTGGGACAGGGGGCGAGGGGACTGTTTTTT
CDR3 protein: CASSLVGQGARGLFF
clone size: -
CDR3 length: 15
J gene: TRBJ1-4
V gene: TRBV7-8
D gene: TRBD1

CDR3 DNA: TGTGCCAGCAGCTTAGCCCCCCCCCGTTACAATGAGCAGTTCTTC
CDR3 protein: CASSLAPPRYNEQFF
clone size: few
CDR3 length: 15
J gene: TRBJ2-1
V gene: TRBV11-3
D gene: -

CDR3 DNA: TGTGCCAGTAGTATAGGCCCCCTAGCGCGGGATACGCAGTATTTT
CDR3 protein: CASSIGPLARDTQYF
clone size: -
CDR3 length: 15
J gene: TRBJ2-3
V gene: TRBV19
D gene: -

CDR3 DNA: TGTGCCATCAGTGTGGGAGTCAAGAGCTATGGCTACACCTTC
CDR3 protein: CAISVGVKSYGYTF
clone size: once
CDR3 length: 14
J gene: TRBJ1-2
V gene: TRBV10-3
D gene: -

CDR3 DNA: TGTGCCACCAGCGCCGGGACAGGGGGCTATCAGCCCCAGCATTTT
CDR3 protein: CATSAGTGGYQPQHF
clone size: -
CDR3 length: 15
J gene: TRBJ1-5
V gene: TRBV15
D gene: TRBD1

CDR3 DNA: TGCGCCAGCAGCCACCAGGGGCGGGCTAGCGGGCGGGAGGAGACCCAGTACTTC
CDR3 protein: CASSHQGRASGREETQYF
clone size: -
CDR3 length: 18
J gene: TRBJ2-5
V gene: TRBV7-3
D gene: TRBD2

CDR3 DNA: TGTGCCAGTAGTATCGACTGGAACACTGAAGCTTTCTTT
CDR3 protein: CASSIDWNTEAFF
clone size: -
CDR3 length: 13
J gene: TRBJ1-1
V gene: TRBV19
D gene: -

CDR3 DNA: TGTGCCAGCAGCGTAGGACTAGCGGGAGACGAGCAGTACTTC
CDR3 protein: CASSVGLAGDEQYF
clone size: few
CDR3 length: 14
J gene: TRBJ2-7
V gene: TRBV9
D gene: TRBD2

CDR3 DNA: TGTGCCAGCAGTTTTTTGCGACAGGGCCCTAACTATGGCTACACCTTC
CDR3 protein: CASSFLRQGPNYGYTF
clone size: -
CDR3 length: 16
J gene: TRBJ1-2
V gene: TRBV27
D gene: TRBD1

CDR3 DNA: TGTGCCAGCAGCGCGGCGGGGCAGAACACCGGGGAGCTGTTTTTT
CDR3 protein: CASSAAGQNTGELFF
clone size: -
CDR3 length: 15
J gene: TRBJ2-2
V gene: TRBV7-3
D gene: -

CDR3 DNA: TGTGCCAGCAGTGGCCCTCAGGGCAGGAATGGCTACACCTTC
CDR3 protein: CASSGPQGRNGYTF
clone size: -
CDR3 length: 14
J gene: TRBJ1-2
V gene: TRBV6-1
D gene: -

CDR3 DNA: TGTGCCAGCAGTTCATCCGGGACAGCCTTCTATGGCTACACCTTC
CDR3 protein: CASSSSGTAFYGYTF
clone size: -
CDR3 length: 15
J gene: TRBJ1-2
V gene: TRBV27
D gene: TRBD1

CDR3 DNA: TGCGCCAGCAGCCCGAAGCGGACAGGGGTTAACTATGGCTACACCTTC
CDR3 protein: CASSPKRTGVNYGYTF
clone size: -
CDR3 length: 16
J gene: TRBJ1-2
V gene: TRBV5-1
D gene: TRBD1

CDR3 DNA: TGCGCCAGCAGCTCGGGACAGAGCAATGAAGCTTTCTTT
CDR3 protein: CASSSGQSNEAFF
clone size: -
CDR3 length: 13
J gene: TRBJ1-1
V gene: TRBV5-1
D gene: TRBD1

CDR3 DNA: TGTGCCAGCAGTAGTGGTAGCTCCTACAATGAGCAGTTCTTC
CDR3 protein: CASSSGSSYNEQFF
clone size: -
CDR3 length: 14
J gene: TRBJ2-1
V gene: TRBV5-6
D gene: -

CDR3 DNA: TGTGCCAGCAGCACCGACAGGGGGCTAGGAACTGAAGCTTTCTTT
CDR3 protein: CASSTDRGLGTEAFF
clone size: few
CDR3 length: 15
J gene: TRBJ1-1
V gene: TRBV6-5
D gene: TRBD1

CDR3 DNA: TGTGCCAGCACAGATCGGGGGAAGGCAGGAGGCTACACCTTC
CDR3 protein: CASTDRGKAGGYTF
clone size: -
CDR3 length: 14
J gene: TRBJ1-2
V gene: TRBV6-5
D gene: -

CDR3 DNA: TGTGCCAGCAGTTACTGGACAGGGGGAACCGGGGAGCTGTTTTTT
CDR3 protein: CASSYWTGGTGELFF
clone size: -
CDR3 length: 15
J gene: TRBJ2-2
V gene: TRBV6-5
D gene: TRBD1

CDR3 DNA: TGTGCCAGCAGGCCTACTACAGGGAATGGGCAGTACTTC
CDR3 protein: CASRPTTGNGQYF
clone size: -
CDR3 length: 13
J gene: TRBJ2-7
V gene: TRBV11-2
D gene: -

CDR3 DNA: TGTGCCAGCAGCTTAGGGGACAGGGTGAACCAGCCCCAGCATTTT
CDR3 protein: CASSLGDRVNQPQHF
clone size: -
CDR3 length: 15
J gene: TRBJ1-5
V gene: TRBV7-6
D gene: TRBD1

CDR3 DNA: TGTGCCAGCAGTGAAGCGCTAGCGGGAGCCAAAAACATTCAGTACTTC
CDR3 protein: CASSEALAGAKNIQYF
clone size: -
CDR3 length: 16
J gene: TRBJ2-4
V gene: TRBV6-1
D gene: TRBD2

CDR3 DNA: TGTGCCATCGTGACTCGTTTTAATGAGCAGTTCTTC
CDR3 protein: CAIVTRFNEQFF
clone size: -
CDR3 length: 12
J gene: TRBJ2-1
V gene: TRBV2
D gene: -

CDR3 DNA: TGTGCCAGCAGCGGGGCCGGGACAGGGATCGCATCACCCCTCCACTTT
CDR3 protein: CASSGAGTGIASPLHF
clone size: -
CDR3 length: 16
J gene: TRBJ1-6
V gene: TRBV5-4
D gene: TRBD1

CDR3 DNA: TGTGCCAGCAGCTCAAGGGGTCTACCCTACAATGAGCAGTTCTTC
CDR3 protein: CASSSRGLPYNEQFF
clone size: once
CDR3 length: 15
J gene: TRBJ2-1
V gene: TRBV7-2
D gene: -

CDR3 DNA: TGCAGTGCTCACTTGAACACTGAAGCTTTCTTT
CDR3 protein: CSAHLNTEAFF
clone size: -
CDR3 length: 11
J gene: TRBJ1-1
V gene: TRBV20-1
D gene: -

CDR3 DNA: TGTGCCAGCAGCTTAGGTGGACAGAACTATGGCTACACCTTC
CDR3 protein: CASSLGGQNYGYTF
clone size: -
CDR3 length: 14
J gene: TRBJ1-2
V gene: TRBV11-3
D gene: -

CDR3 DNA: TGTGCCAGCAGCCTCGGGACAGGGACAGGGGAGCAGTACTTC
CDR3 protein: CASSLGTGTGEQYF
clone size: -
CDR3 length: 14
J gene: TRBJ2-7
V gene: TRBV11-1
D gene: TRBD1

CDR3 DNA: TGTGCCAGCACCCTAGTTCGGGGTGGGGTCTATGGCTACACCTTC
CDR3 protein: CASTLVRGGVYGYTF
clone size: -
CDR3 length: 15
J gene: TRBJ1-2
V gene: TRBV5-8
D gene: -

CDR3 DNA: TGTGCCTGGAGTGTATCGAGCACTGAAGCTTTCTTT
CDR3 protein: CAWSVSSTEAFF
clone size: -
CDR3 length: 12
J gene: TRBJ1-1
V gene: TRBV30
D gene: -

CDR3 DNA: TGCAGCGTTGGGGAGCGTAAGGCCTACAATGAGCAGTTCTTC
CDR3 protein: CSVGERKAYNEQFF
clone size: -
CDR3 length: 14
J gene: TRBJ2-1
V gene: TRBV29-1
D gene: -

CDR3 DNA: TGTGCCAGTAGTATAAGAGGATCTGGAAACACCATATATTTT
CDR3 protein: CASSIRGSGNTIYF
clone size: -
CDR3 length: 14
J gene: TRBJ1-3
V gene: TRBV19
D gene: -

CDR3 DNA: TGCGCCAGCAGCCTCCAACAGGGTTCTGGAAACACCATATATTTT
CDR3 protein: CASSLQQGSGNTIYF
clone size: -
CDR3 length: 15
J gene: TRBJ1-3
V gene: TRBV4-1
D gene: -

CDR3 DNA: TGTGCCAGCAGTTTCACAGGGGGCAATCAGCCCCAGCATTTT
CDR3 protein: CASSFTGGNQPQHF
clone size: -
CDR3 length: 14
J gene: TRBJ1-5
V gene: TRBV28
D gene: TRBD1

CDR3 DNA: TGTGCCAGCAGCCCCCTAGCGGGAGGGCCTTGGGAGACCCAGTACTTC
CDR3 protein: CASSPLAGGPWETQYF
clone size: -
CDR3 length: 16
J gene: TRBJ2-5
V gene: TRBV7-3
D gene: TRBD2

CDR3 DNA: TGCGCCAGCAGCCCCCGACAGGTACCCTACGAGCAGTACTTC
CDR3 protein: CASSPRQVPYEQYF
clone size: -
CDR3 length: 14
J gene: TRBJ2-7
V gene: TRBV5-1
D gene: -

CDR3 DNA: TGTGCCTGGGATCACGGAGGTGGGAGGGCGGGCTATGGCTACACCTTC
CDR3 protein: CAWDHGGGRAGYGYTF
clone size: -
CDR3 length: 16
J gene: TRBJ1-2
V gene: TRBV30
D gene: -

CDR3 DNA: TGTGCCAGCACCCCGGGGGATTCTGGGGCCAACGTCCTGACTTTC
CDR3 protein: CASTPGDSGANVLTF
clone size: -
CDR3 length: 15
J gene: TRBJ2-6
V gene: TRBV9
D gene: -

CDR3 DNA: TGTGCCAGCTCACCTTACCCCTCGCTAAGTAATGAAAAACTGTTTTTT
CDR3 protein: CASSPYPSLSNEKLFF
clone size: -
CDR3 length: 16
J gene: TRBJ1-4
V gene: TRBV18
D gene: -